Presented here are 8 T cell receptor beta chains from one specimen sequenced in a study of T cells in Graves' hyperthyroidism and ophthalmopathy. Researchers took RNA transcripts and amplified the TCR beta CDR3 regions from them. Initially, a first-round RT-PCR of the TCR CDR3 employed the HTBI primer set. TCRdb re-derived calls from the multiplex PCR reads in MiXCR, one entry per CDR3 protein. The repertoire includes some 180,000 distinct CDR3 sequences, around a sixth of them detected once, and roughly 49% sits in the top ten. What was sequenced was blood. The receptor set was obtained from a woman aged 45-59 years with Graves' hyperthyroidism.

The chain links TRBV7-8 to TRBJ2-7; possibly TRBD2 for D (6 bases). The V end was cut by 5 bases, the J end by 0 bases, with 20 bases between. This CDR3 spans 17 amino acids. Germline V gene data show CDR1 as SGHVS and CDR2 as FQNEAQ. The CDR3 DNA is TGTGCCAGCAGCGAGTCGGGTCGCGGGGCTCGCTCCTACGAGCAGTACTTC. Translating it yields CASSESGRGARSYEQYF.

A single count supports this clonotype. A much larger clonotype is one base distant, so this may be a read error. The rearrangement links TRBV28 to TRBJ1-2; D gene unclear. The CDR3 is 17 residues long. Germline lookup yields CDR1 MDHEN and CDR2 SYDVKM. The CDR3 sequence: CANSPPQPPYPDYGYTF. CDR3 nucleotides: TGTGCCAACAGTCCCCCCCAACCCCCCTATCCCGACTATGGCTACACCTTC.

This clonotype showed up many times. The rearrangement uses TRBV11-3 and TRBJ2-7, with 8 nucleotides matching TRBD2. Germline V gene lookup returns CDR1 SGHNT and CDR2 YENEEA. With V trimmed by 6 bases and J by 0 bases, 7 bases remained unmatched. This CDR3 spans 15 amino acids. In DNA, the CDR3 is TGTGCCAGCAGAAAAGCGGGAGAGAGCTCCTACGAGCAGTACTTC. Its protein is CASRKAGESSYEQYF.

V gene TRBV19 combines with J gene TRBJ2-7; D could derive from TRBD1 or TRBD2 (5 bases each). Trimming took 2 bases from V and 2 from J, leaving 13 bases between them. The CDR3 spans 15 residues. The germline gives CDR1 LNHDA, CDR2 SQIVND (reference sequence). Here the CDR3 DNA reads TGTGCCAGTAGTATATACGGGGCTGGGACCTACGAGCAGTACTTC. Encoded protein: CASSIYGAGTYEQYF.

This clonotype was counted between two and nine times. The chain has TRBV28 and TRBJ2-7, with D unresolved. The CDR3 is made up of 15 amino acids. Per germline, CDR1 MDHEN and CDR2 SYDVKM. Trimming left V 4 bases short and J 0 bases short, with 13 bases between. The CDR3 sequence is CASSSVGERSYEQYF. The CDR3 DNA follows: TGTGCCAGCAGTTCTGTTGGGGAACGCTCCTACGAGCAGTACTTC.

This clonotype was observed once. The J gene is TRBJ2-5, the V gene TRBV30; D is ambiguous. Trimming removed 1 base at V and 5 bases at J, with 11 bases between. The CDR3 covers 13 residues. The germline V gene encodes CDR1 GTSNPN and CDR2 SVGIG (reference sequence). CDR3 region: CAWSGADGETQYF. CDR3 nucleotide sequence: TGTGCCTGGAGTGGGGCAGATGGGGAGACCCAGTACTTC.

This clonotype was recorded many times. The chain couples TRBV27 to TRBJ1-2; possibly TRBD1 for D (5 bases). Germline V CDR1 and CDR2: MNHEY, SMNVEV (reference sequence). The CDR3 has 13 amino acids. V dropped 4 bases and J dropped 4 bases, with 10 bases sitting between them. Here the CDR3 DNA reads TGTGCCAGCAGTTCTCAGGGTTTCTATGGCTACACCTTC. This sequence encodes CASSSQGFYGYTF.

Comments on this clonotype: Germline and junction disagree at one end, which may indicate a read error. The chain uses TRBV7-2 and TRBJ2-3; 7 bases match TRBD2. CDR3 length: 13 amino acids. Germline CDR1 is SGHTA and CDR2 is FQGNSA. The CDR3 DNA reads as TGTGCCTGCAGCTTAGCGGGTGTGTCAGGGCAGTATTTT. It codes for CACSLAGVSGQYF.